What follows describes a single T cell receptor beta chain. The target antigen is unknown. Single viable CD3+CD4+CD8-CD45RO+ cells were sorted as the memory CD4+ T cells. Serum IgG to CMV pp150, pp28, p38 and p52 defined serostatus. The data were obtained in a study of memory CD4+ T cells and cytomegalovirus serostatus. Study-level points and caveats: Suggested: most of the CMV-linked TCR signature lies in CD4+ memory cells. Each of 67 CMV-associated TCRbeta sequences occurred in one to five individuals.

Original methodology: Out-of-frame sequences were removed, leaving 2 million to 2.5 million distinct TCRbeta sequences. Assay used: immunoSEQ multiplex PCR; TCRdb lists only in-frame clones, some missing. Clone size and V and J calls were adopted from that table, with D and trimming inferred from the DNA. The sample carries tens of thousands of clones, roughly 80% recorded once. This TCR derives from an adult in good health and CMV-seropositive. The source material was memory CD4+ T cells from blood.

The CDR3 sequence: CASSPTARSSGANVLTF. CDR3 DNA: TGTGCCAGCTCACCCACAGCGAGGAGCTCTGGGGCCAACGTCCTGACTTTC. V is TRBV18 and J is TRBJ2-6; D is undetermined. The CDR3 has 17 residues. Trimming removed 3 bases from V and 0 bases from J, with 12 bases in between. Germline-derived CDR1 and CDR2 are KGHSH and LQKENI.